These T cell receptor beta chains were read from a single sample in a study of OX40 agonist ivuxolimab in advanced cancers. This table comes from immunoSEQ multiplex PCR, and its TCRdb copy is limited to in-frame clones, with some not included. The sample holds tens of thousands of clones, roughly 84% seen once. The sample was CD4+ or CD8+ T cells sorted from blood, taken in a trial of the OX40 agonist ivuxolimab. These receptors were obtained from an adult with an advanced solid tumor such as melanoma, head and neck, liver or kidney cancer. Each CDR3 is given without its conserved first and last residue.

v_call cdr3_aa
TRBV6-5 ACRLAGGWYEQY
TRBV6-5 ASRPNSNQPQH
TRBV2 ASSLTGNYGYT
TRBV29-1 SVVRAYEQY
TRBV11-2 ASSLLAGEGYNEQF
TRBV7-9 ASRTSGSRDNEQF
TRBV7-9 ASNPGQIVYGYT
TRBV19 ASSIVQGVNQPQH
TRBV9 ASSVGPSGVGTGELF
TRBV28 ASSPVAGGTGELF
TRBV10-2 ASSGGTSGYEQY
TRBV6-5 ASSVSGRWTGELF
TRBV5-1 ASSPLAGGSGNEQY
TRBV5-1 ASSSQMILSTDTQY
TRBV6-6 ASSLGEGGYT
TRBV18 ASSAAGHEQY
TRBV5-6 ASVRTGRADTQY
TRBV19 ASSSPHDYNEQF
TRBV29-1 SANRENQETQY
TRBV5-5 ASSTTGESPQH
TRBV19 ASKAGTGYGYT
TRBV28 ASSLPGPSNYGYT
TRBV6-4 ASSPPPGTSGRATYEQY
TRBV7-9 ASSPTSYEQY
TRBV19 ASSRRGLLAF
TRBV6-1 ASSERGDYNEQF
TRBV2 ASSAITGLETQY
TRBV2 ASSGGGQLSTDTQY
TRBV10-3 AISGQVPRGANVLT
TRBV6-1 ASSLGGFNGYT
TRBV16 ASSPRYNEQF
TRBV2 ASSKPSGGGFSTDTQY
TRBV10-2 ASSEASGYTDTQY
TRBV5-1 ASRPTDANYGYT
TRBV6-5 ASSHGIQTSLEQY
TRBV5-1 ASSLTGGGTTDTQY
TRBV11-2 ASSLRTGPYEQY
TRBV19 ASSIGPRRLSGANVLT
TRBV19 ASSRQPNNEQF
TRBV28 ASSFLQGYNEQF
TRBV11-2 ASSLGPPYEQY
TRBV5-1 ASSNNDRQNEQF
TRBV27 ASSFSGQGAWNEQF
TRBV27 ASSFDRESYNEQF
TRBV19 ASSILQGGYYGYT
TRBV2 ASMAIEIKNIQY
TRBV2 ASSESIQPQH
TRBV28 ASSRWGRDLQETQY
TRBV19 ASSPQSSSYNEQF
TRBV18 ASSPSPGLAENTDTQY